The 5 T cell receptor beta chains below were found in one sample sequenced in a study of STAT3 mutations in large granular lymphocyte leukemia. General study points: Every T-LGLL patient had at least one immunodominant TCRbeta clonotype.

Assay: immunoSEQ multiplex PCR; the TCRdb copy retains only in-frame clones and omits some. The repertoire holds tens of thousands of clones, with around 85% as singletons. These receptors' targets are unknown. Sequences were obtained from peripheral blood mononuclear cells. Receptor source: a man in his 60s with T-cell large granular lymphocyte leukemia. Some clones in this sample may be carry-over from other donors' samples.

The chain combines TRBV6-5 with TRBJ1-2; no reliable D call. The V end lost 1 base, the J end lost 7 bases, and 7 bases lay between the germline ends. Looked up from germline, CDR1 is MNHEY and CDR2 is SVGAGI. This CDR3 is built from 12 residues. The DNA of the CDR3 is TGTGCCAGCAGTTACTGGGGTGGTGGCTACACCTTC. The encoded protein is CASSYWGGGYTF.

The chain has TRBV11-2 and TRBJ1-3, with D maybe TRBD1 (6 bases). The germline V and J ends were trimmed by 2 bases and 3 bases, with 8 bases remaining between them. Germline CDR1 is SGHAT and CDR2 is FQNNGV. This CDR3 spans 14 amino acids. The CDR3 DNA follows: TGTGCCAGCAGCTTACAGGGGTTTGGAAACACCATATATTTT. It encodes CASSLQGFGNTIYF.

The CDR3 bases are TGTGCCAGCAGCTTGGGGAATATCGGGACCATATACAATGAGCAGTTCTTC. It is translated as CASSLGNIGTIYNEQFF. The rearrangement uses TRBV7-9 and TRBJ2-1; perhaps D is TRBD1 or TRBD2 (5 bases each). Germline CDR1 reads SEHNR; CDR2 reads FQNEAQ (reference sequence). V was cut by 3 bases and J by 4 bases, with 19 bases left in between. The CDR3 is 17 amino acids.

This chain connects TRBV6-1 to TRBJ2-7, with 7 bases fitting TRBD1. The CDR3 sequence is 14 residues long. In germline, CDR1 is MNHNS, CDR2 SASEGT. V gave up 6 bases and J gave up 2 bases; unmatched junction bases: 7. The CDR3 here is CASSASGTAYEQYF. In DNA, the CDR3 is TGTGCCAGCAGCGCATCCGGGACAGCCTACGAGCAGTACTTC.

CDR3 region: CASSGSILGNTQYF. The DNA of the CDR3 is TGTGCCAGTAGCGGTAGCATCCTCGGGAATACGCAGTATTTT. V gene TRBV2 combines with J gene TRBJ2-3; possibly TRBD2 for D (6 bases). Germline CDR1 reads SNHLY; CDR2 reads FYNNEI. The V end lost 9 bases, the J end lost 7 bases, and 20 bases lay between the germline ends. This CDR3 has 14 residues.